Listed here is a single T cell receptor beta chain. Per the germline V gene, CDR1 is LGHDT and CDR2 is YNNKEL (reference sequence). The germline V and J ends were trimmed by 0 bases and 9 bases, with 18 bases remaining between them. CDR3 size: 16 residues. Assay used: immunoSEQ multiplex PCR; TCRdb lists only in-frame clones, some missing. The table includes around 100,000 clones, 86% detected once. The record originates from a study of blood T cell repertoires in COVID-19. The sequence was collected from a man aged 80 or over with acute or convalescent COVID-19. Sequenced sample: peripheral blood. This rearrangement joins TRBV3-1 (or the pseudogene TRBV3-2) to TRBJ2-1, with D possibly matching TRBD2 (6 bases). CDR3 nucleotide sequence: TGTGCCAGCAGCCAAGAGGCTAGCGTAAGCCCTGCTGAGCAGTTCTTC. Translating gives CASSQEASVSPAEQFF.